This section outlines one TCR beta chain sequence together with its context. This clonotype was found a few times. Its antigen is still unknown. No base quality values were provided; no much bigger clone lies one nucleotide off. The data belong to a study of response to subunit inactivated influenza vaccine (dated 2018 in TCRdb). With regard to the full study: Deep quantitative profiling of the T cell receptor repertoire was used in the study to follow responses to a trivalent subunit inactivated influenza vaccine. The research as a whole found: The authors suggested that each seasonal influenza vaccination may recruit only a limited number of new T cells.

The library was generated by RT-PCR. Sequencing relied on an Illumina HiSeq 2500. TCRdb cleaned the public reads at Q25 with fastp, built clones with MiXCR and kept in-frame beta chains. Every distinct CDR3 protein forms one entry, paired with its most common genes and DNA. This sample lists roughly 570,000 distinct CDR3 sequences; over 10% were detected once. Of the sample, about 12% falls within the top ten clones. The germline V gene gives CDR1 as LGHNA and CDR2 as YSLEER. Inclusive of the bounding cysteine and phenylalanine, the CDR3 is 19 residues long. Of all the DNA, just the CDR3 is kept, 57 bases in frame from base 1. Unmatched junction bases come to 7, with V trimmed by 0 bases and J by 6 bases. The time point label of this sample denotes: approximately 47 days after influenza vaccine administration.

The sequence is built from TRBV4-3 and TRBJ2-2; 16 of the junction bases match TRBD2. This clonotype was sampled from a man aged 50 to 59 who received an inactivated influenza vaccine. Donor details come from another sample of the same person, matched by shared clones. Sequencing used PBMCs from blood, obtained more than 35 days after vaccination. In nucleotide form, the sequence is TGCGCCAGCAGCCAAGATTCGGGGACTAGCGGGGGGGTCTCCGGGGAGCTGTTTTTT. Translated, this gives CASSQDSGTSGGVSGELFF.